This entry is about one T cell receptor beta chain. Data came from immunoSEQ multiplex PCR; TCRdb stores just in-frame clones and leaves some out. The sample has 400,000 or so clones, 80% to 90% seen once. Treatment indicated: some 19 received Ad26.COV2.S at low or high dose, single or two shots; several received placebo; per-sample allocation not given. Collection of the samples took place on day 63 after the first injection of vaccine or placebo. The data belong to a study of Ad26.COV2.S vaccination and SARS-CoV-2 variants. Study context: Doses of Ad26.COV2.S were injected into muscle once or twice, 56 days apart.

Germline V gives CDR1 SGHAT, CDR2 FQNNGV. V lost 5 bases and J 3 bases, leaving 12 bases between the germline ends. The CDR3 length is 14 residues. V and J are TRBV11-2 and TRBJ2-3; D uncertain. The source is a person between 18 and 65 years old who received the Ad26.COV2.S COVID-19 vaccine or a placebo. The sample here was peripheral blood, taken in a trial of Ad26.COV2.S vaccine versus placebo. CDR3 region: CASSRIVTTDTQYF. Written as DNA, the CDR3 is TGTGCCAGCAGCCGTATAGTGACAACAGATACGCAGTATTTT.